The 29 T cell receptor beta chains below all came from one sample that was sequenced in a study of cytomegalovirus exposure and HLA in healthy donors. PCR primers comprised 60 Vbeta and 13 Jbeta primers. Generated by immunoSEQ multiplex PCR, the TCRdb table keeps only in-frame clones and is missing some. Here the sample spans more than 90,000 clones, about four fifths being singletons. Sequencing was carried out using PBMCs. The receptor set was obtained from a middle-aged woman in good health and CMV-seronegative.

This clone was seen only once. This chain connects TRBV10-3 to TRBJ1-2; 8 nucleotides match TRBD1. V shed 5 bases, J shed 10 bases, and the junction held 6 bases outside the gene matches. The CDR3 spans 12 residues. Germline-derived CDR1 and CDR2 are ENHRY and SYGVKD. The CDR3 sequence: CAISYRGGDYTF. CDR3 nucleotide sequence: TGTGCCATCAGTTACAGGGGGGGGGACTACACCTTC.

The rearrangement joins TRBV6-5 to TRBJ1-5; TRBD1 agrees at 10 bases. The germline V gene encodes CDR1 MNHEY and CDR2 SVGAGI. Trimming removed 9 bases from V and 2 bases from J; junction bases left unmatched: 4. The CDR3 is 14 amino acids. CDR3 bases: TGTGCCAGTGGACAGGGGGGAGGCAATCAGCCCCAGCATTTT. Protein sequence: CASGQGGGNQPQHF.

This clone was seen only once. The chain combines TRBV7-7 with TRBJ2-2; no clear D. Deletions cut 5 bases from V and 1 base from J, with 11 bases between. The CDR3 covers 15 residues. CDR1 SSHAT and CDR2 FNYEAQ come from the germline V gene (reference sequence). The CDR3 region is CASSPRGLNTGELFF. In DNA, the CDR3 is TGTGCCAGCAGCCCTCGAGGTTTGAACACCGGGGAGCTGTTTTTT.

This clone has a handful of counts. This chain connects TRBV10-3 to TRBJ2-7; TRBD2 aligns across 7 bases. CDR1 and CDR2 (germline): ENHRY, SYGVKD. V was clipped by 2 bases and J by 3 bases; unmatched bases: 7. The CDR3 is 15 residues long. As DNA, the CDR3 is TGTGCCATCAGTGAGGCTGCGGGAGTCTACTACGAGCAGTACTTC. It specifies CAISEAAGVYYEQYF.

The genes are TRBV28 and TRBJ2-5; 11 nucleotides align to TRBD2. Germline V gene sequence: CDR1 MDHEN, CDR2 SYDVKM. There are 15 residues in the CDR3. With V trimmed by 5 bases and J by 6 bases, 8 bases remained unmatched. CDR3 DNA sequence: TGTGCCAGCAGTCACCAACTAGCGGGAGTTCAGACCCAGTACTTC. Its translation is CASSHQLAGVQTQYF.

The genes are TRBV15 and TRBJ1-5; 7 nucleotides match TRBD1. Germline values: CDR1 LNHNV, CDR2 YYDKDF (reference sequence). The length of the CDR3 is 11 residues. J was trimmed by 10 bases and V by 5 bases; bases with no gene match: 2. The CDR3 region is CATSAGGPQHF. The CDR3 DNA follows: TGTGCCACCAGCGCAGGGGGACCCCAGCATTTT. Combining the CDR3 with reference TRBV15 and TRBJ1-5 gives the whole variable domain DAMVIQNPRYQVTQFGKPVTLSCSQTLNHNVMYWYQQKSSQAPKLLFHYYDKDFNNEADTPDNFQSRRPNTSFCFLDIRSPGLGDTAMYLCATSAGGPQHFGDGTRLSIL.

The chain recombines TRBV19 with TRBJ1-5, with D perhaps matching TRBD1 (5 bases). V dropped 4 bases and J dropped 15 bases, with 19 bases sitting between them. Germline CDR1 LNHDA, CDR2 SQIVND (reference sequence). The CDR3 has 13 amino acids. CDR3 in DNA: TGTGCCAGTAGTACCAAGACAGTCAGGCCTCTGCATTTT. It translates to CASSTKTVRPLHF.

The chain couples TRBV27 to TRBJ2-7; D is possibly TRBD2 (6 bases). The CDR3 length is 14 residues. Germline CDR1 and CDR2: MNHEY and SMNVEV (reference sequence). The V and J ends lost 5 bases and 6 bases respectively, with 17 bases between them. The CDR3 sequence is CASSPTPSGFEQYF. For the CDR3, the DNA is TGTGCCAGCAGTCCAACCCCCAGCGGGTTCGAGCAGTACTTC.

The rearrangement uses TRBV11-2 and TRBJ2-1, with 8 bases lining up with TRBD2. The V gene's germline CDR1 is SGHAT and CDR2 FQNNGV. Losses at the gene ends were 3 bases for V and 3 bases for J; bases not matched to a gene: 7. The CDR3 is made up of 16 amino acids. This CDR3 is CASSLGAGVYYNEQFF. The CDR3 coding sequence is TGTGCCAGCAGCTTGGGAGCGGGAGTTTACTACAATGAGCAGTTCTTC.

This clone came up once. This chain joins TRBV18 and TRBJ1-2; TRBD1 is a possible D gene (6 bases). With 6 bases removed from V and 7 bases from J, the gap between germline ends came to 12 bases. In germline, CDR1 is KGHSH, CDR2 LQKENI. The length of the CDR3 is 12 residues. The CDR3: CASSQQGGGYTF. CDR3 in DNA: TGTGCCAGCTCGCAACAGGGCGGTGGCTACACCTTC.

The chain recombines TRBV27 with TRBJ1-2; 10 nucleotides line up with TRBD1. Germline V CDR1 and CDR2: MNHEY, SMNVEV (reference sequence). Trimming took 4 bases from V and 7 from J; bases not matched to a gene: 9. The CDR3 runs to 15 residues. The CDR3 here is CASSSTGGPLGGYTF. In DNA form, the CDR3 reads TGTGCCAGCAGTTCGACAGGGGGCCCTCTGGGTGGCTACACCTTC.

V gene TRBV7-2 combines with J gene TRBJ2-2, with a tentative D call TRBD2 (5 bases). Germline lookup yields CDR1 SGHTA and CDR2 FQGNSA. This CDR3 is 16 amino acids long. V gave up 1 base and J gave up 5 bases, with 14 bases separating them. CDR3 DNA: TGTGCCAGCAGCTTAGGGGGTGGGAGAAAGACCGGGGAGCTGTTTTTT. It codes for CASSLGGGRKTGELFF.

The chain couples TRBV6-6 to TRBJ2-7; D possibly corresponds to TRBD1 (5 bases). The V end lost 0 bases, the J end lost 5 bases, and 11 bases lay between the germline ends. The V gene's germline CDR1 is MNHNY and CDR2 SVGAGI (reference sequence). The CDR3 sequence is 14 residues long. Written as DNA, the CDR3 is TGTGCCAGCAGTTACTCGGCAGGGCTCAACGAGCAGTACTTC. This codes for CASSYSAGLNEQYF.

V is TRBV19 and J is TRBJ1-1; D uncertain. The CDR3 is 15 residues long. Germline CDR1 LNHDA, CDR2 SQIVND (reference sequence). The V and J ends lost 3 bases and 1 base respectively, with 12 bases between them. The CDR3 loop is CASSMPTFPNTEAFF. In nucleotides, the CDR3 is TGTGCCAGTAGTATGCCGACATTCCCGAACACTGAAGCTTTCTTT.

The rearrangement uses TRBV7-7 and TRBJ2-5, with 9 nucleotides matching TRBD1. The V and J ends lost 1 base and 5 bases, in that order; junction bases with no gene match: 5. The CDR3 contains 15 residues. Germline V gene data show CDR1 as SSHAT and CDR2 as FNYEAQ (reference sequence). In DNA, the CDR3 is TGTGCCAGCAGCTTAGGGACAGGGGCTGTCGAGACCCAGTACTTC. Its translation is CASSLGTGAVETQYF.

This clone was seen a handful of times. The chain joins TRBV2 to TRBJ1-1, with no clear D. This CDR3 comprises 14 residues. Per the germline V gene, CDR1 is SNHLY and CDR2 is FYNNEI. V was shortened by 6 bases and J by 0 bases, with 11 bases between the two germline ends. The CDR3 region has the DNA TGTGCCAGCAGCTTGAAGGAGGTGAACACTGAAGCTTTCTTT. This encodes CASSLKEVNTEAFF. Together with reference TRBV2 and TRBJ1-1, the CDR3 gives the full variable domain: EPEVTQTPSHQVTQMGQEVILRCVPISNHLYFYWYRQILGQKVEFLVSFYNNEISEKSEIFDDQFSVERPDGSNFTLKIRSTKLEDSAMYFCASSLKEVNTEAFFGQGTRLTVV.

The chain joins TRBV30 to TRBJ1-6; 11 nucleotides match TRBD1. The length of the CDR3 is 13 residues. The germline V gene encodes CDR1 GTSNPN and CDR2 SVGIG (reference sequence). V dropped 5 bases and J dropped 11; count of bases not matched to a gene: 5. CDR3 region: CAWLDRGLTPLHF. The CDR3 nucleotides are TGTGCCTGGTTGGACAGGGGGCTAACACCCCTCCACTTT.

This chain connects TRBV5-1 to TRBJ2-1; the match to TRBD2 covers 11 bases. V lost 0 bases, J lost 9 bases, and 5 bases stayed unmatched. The CDR3 extends over 15 amino acids. Germline values: CDR1 SGHRS, CDR2 YFSETQ. CDR3 coding DNA: TGCGCCAGCAGCTTGGATGGGACTAGCGGACTTGAGCAGTTCTTC. This codes for CASSLDGTSGLEQFF.

The chain carries TRBV5-1 and TRBJ2-5; D is unclear. The CDR3 consists of 16 residues. Germline V gene data show CDR1 as SGHRS and CDR2 as YFSETQ. V lost 3 bases and J lost 0, with 15 bases in between. DNA for the CDR3: TGCGCCAGCAGCTCCGACTCTACTAAGTACCAAGAGACCCAGTACTTC. Translation: CASSSDSTKYQETQYF.

The V and J genes are TRBV5-4 and TRBJ2-3; 11 bases match TRBD2. CDR1 SGHNT and CDR2 YYREEE come from the germline V gene (reference sequence). V gave up 3 bases and J gave up 3 bases; unmatched junction bases: 9. The CDR3 spans 17 residues. The CDR3 loop is CASSYPTSGIGTDTQYF. The CDR3, as DNA: TGTGCCAGCAGCTACCCGACTAGCGGGATAGGAACAGATACGCAGTATTTT.

This rearrangement joins TRBV7-6 to TRBJ1-2, with D maybe TRBD1 (5 bases). The V gene lost 5 bases and the J gene lost 1 base, with 8 bases spanning the gap. CDR1 and CDR2 from the germline V gene are SGHVS and FNYEAQ. CDR3 length: 13 amino acids. CDR3 amino acids: CASSPRDNYGYTF. The CDR3 nucleotides are TGTGCCAGCAGCCCCAGGGATAACTATGGCTACACCTTC.

The genes are TRBV7-9 and TRBJ2-7; D is ambiguous. This CDR3 comprises 19 residues. V dropped 2 bases and J dropped 2 bases, with 25 bases sitting between them. In germline, CDR1 is SEHNR, CDR2 FQNEAQ (reference sequence). This chain's CDR3 is CASSLNTVYSSPYAYEQYF. The DNA for the CDR3 is TGTGCCAGCAGCTTAAACACGGTCTACAGTTCCCCTTATGCCTACGAGCAGTACTTC.

This chain uses TRBV2 with TRBJ1-1; 11 bases fit TRBD1. The CDR3 is 17 amino acids. J lost 6 bases, V lost 2 bases, and 11 bases had no gene match. Per the germline V gene, CDR1 is SNHLY and CDR2 is FYNNEI. The CDR3 DNA reads as TGTGCCAGCAGTGAACTCGGGACAGGGGGGATAAGGGCTGAAGCTTTCTTT. This encodes CASSELGTGGIRAEAFF.

The rearrangement uses TRBV19 and TRBJ1-2; TRBD1 matches 11 bases. Germline V CDR1 and CDR2: LNHDA, SQIVND (reference sequence). The V and J ends lost 4 bases and 7 bases, in that order; junction bases with no gene match: 11. The length of the CDR3 is 16 residues. The CDR3 is CASSTPGTGGESGYTF. CDR3 bases: TGTGCCAGTAGTACGCCGGGGACAGGGGGTGAGAGTGGCTACACCTTC. The full variable domain, completed using reference TRBV19 and TRBJ1-2, is DGGITQSPKYLFRKEGQNVTLSCEQNLNHDAMYWYRQDPGQGLRLIYYSQIVNDFQKGDIAEGYSVSREKKESFPLTVTSAQKNPTAFYLCASSTPGTGGESGYTFGSGTRLTVV.

This rearrangement joins TRBV19 to TRBJ1-5, with D perhaps matching TRBD1 (6 bases). V was trimmed by 10 bases and J by 6 bases, leaving 19 bases between them. Per germline, CDR1 LNHDA and CDR2 SQIVND (reference sequence). This CDR3 spans 14 amino acids. The CDR3 DNA reads TGTGCCACATCTAGGGGGGGCCAAGGTCAGCCCCAGCATTTT. It specifies CATSRGGQGQPQHF.

The rearrangement uses TRBV27 and TRBJ1-4; D is ambiguous. Germline V gene lookup returns CDR1 MNHEY and CDR2 SMNVEV (reference sequence). V lost 2 bases and J 10 bases, leaving 14 bases between the germline ends. The CDR3 is 14 amino acids. The CDR3 is CASSLRDAPGKLFF. The CDR3 DNA sequence: TGTGCCAGCAGTTTACGAGACGCCCCAGGAAAACTGTTTTTT.

The CDR3 reads CASSMRQNSNQPQHF. CDR3 DNA sequence: TGTGCCAGTAGTATGAGGCAGAATAGCAATCAGCCCCAGCATTTT. The genes are TRBV19 and TRBJ1-5; no definite D call. The germline V gene encodes CDR1 LNHDA and CDR2 SQIVND (reference sequence). CDR3 length: 15 amino acids. V was trimmed by 3 bases and J by 0 bases, leaving 9 bases between them.

The CDR3 bases are TGTGCCAGCAGCTTAGCTCACTGGGTCGCGGGAGGCTACACCTTC. It is translated as CASSLAHWVAGGYTF. The J gene is TRBJ1-2, the V gene TRBV11-2; D is undetermined. Per the germline V gene, CDR1 is SGHAT and CDR2 is FQNNGV. This CDR3 spans 15 amino acids. V was trimmed by 1 base and J by 8 bases, leaving 17 bases between them.

This chain uses TRBV27 with TRBJ2-5; 12 positions match TRBD2. The V gene end was trimmed by 1 base and the J gene end by 8 bases; junction bases not matched to a gene: 8. Germline V lookup: CDR1 MNHEY, CDR2 SMNVEV (reference sequence). The CDR3 extends over 16 amino acids. The CDR3 DNA reads as TGTGCCAGCAGTTTATTACTAGCGGGAGGCCGTGAAACCCAGTACTTC. Amino acids: CASSLLLAGGRETQYF.